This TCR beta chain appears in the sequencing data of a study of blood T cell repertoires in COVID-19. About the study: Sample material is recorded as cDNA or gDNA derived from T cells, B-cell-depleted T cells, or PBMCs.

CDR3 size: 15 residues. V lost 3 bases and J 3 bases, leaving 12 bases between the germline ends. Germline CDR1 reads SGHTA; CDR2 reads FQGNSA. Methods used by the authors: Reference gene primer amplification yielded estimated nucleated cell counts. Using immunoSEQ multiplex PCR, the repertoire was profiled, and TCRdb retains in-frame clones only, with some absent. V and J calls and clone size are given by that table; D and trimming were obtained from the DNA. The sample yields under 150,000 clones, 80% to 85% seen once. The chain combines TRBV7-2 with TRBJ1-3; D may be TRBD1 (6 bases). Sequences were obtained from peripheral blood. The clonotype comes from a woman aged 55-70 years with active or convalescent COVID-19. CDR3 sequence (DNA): TGTGCCAGCAGCTTCTACAGGGAAGGTGGAAACACCATATATTTT. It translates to CASSFYREGGNTIYF.